This T cell receptor (beta chain) was identified in a study of T cells after yellow fever vaccination. Notes on the study in general: Few clonotypes appeared in both CD4 and CD8 compartments.

V was cut by 7 bases and J by 7 bases, with 17 bases left in between. The CDR3 runs to 12 residues. Germline assignment: CDR1 SQVTM and CDR2 ANQGSEA. Template switching by 5'RACE produced TCR cDNA, adding a universal primer site and UMIs. A single record per CDR3 protein comes from TCRdb applying MiXCR to the 5' RACE reads. The table lists some 52,000 distinct CDR3 sequences, 6.6% of them singletons. In this sample, this clonotype turned up many times. The rearrangement links TRBV29-1 to TRBJ2-7, with no clear D. This sequence was found in a man between 18 and 35 years old who received the YFV17D yellow fever vaccine. The sample consisted of CD8+ T cells not binding an NS4B(214-222) dextramer, sorted from PBMCs, taken roughly seven weeks after the first yellow fever vaccination. CDR3 region: CSAAGPRGEQYF. The CDR3 coding sequence is TGCAGCGCCGCAGGTCCCCGTGGGGAGCAGTACTTC.